This T cell receptor beta chain was recorded in a study of shared clonotypes between healthy human individuals. Method: immunoSEQ multiplex PCR; TCRdb's copy keeps in-frame clones and lacks some. Among more than 2 million clones, 90% to 95% were seen once, and the ten largest hold more than 0.1%. V was clipped by 3 bases and J by 9 bases, with 15 bases between them. The CDR3 has 13 amino acids. Germline CDR1 SNHLY, CDR2 FYNNEI. This clone was detected only once. The origin of this receptor is a man between 18 and 35 years old in good health. The sequenced material came from naive CD4+ T cells sorted from blood. Subset of the sample: CD45RA+ positively selected. The chain carries TRBV2 and TRBJ2-7; D assignment may be TRBD1 or TRBD2 (5 bases each). The CDR3 DNA reads as TGTGCCAGCAGTGATAAAAAATCTGGGGGGCAGTACTTC. This sequence encodes CASSDKKSGGQYF.